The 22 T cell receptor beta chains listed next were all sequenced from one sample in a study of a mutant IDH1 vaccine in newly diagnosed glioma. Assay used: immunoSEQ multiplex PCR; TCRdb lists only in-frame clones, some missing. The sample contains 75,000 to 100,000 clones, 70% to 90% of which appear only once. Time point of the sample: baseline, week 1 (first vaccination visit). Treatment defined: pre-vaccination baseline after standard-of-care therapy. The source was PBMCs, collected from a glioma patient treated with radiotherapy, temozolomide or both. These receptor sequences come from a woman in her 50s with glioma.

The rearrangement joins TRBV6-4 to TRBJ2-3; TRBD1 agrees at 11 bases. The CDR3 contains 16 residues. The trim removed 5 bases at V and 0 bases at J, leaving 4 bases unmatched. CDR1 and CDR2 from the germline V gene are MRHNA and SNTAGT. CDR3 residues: CASSIGTGGSTDTQYF. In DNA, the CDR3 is TGTGCCAGCAGTATTGGGACAGGGGGGAGCACAGATACGCAGTATTTT.

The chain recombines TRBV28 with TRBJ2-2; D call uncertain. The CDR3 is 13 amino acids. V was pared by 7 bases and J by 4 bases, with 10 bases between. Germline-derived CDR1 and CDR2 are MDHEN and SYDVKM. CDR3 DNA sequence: TGTGCCAGCATCTTCCCCGGCACCGGGGAGCTGTTTTTT. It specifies CASIFPGTGELFF.

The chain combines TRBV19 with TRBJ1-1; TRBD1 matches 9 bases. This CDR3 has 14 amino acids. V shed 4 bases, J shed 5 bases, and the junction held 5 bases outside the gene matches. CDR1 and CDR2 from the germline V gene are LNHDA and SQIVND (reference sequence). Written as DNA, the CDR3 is TGTGCCAGTAGTAGGGACAGGGTGGGGACTGAAGCTTTCTTT. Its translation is CASSRDRVGTEAFF.

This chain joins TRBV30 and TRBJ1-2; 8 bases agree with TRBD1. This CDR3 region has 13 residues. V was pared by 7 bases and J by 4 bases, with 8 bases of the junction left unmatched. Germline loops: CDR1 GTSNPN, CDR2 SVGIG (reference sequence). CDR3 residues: CAFQWTGRYGYTF. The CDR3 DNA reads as TGTGCCTTTCAATGGACAGGGCGCTATGGCTACACCTTC. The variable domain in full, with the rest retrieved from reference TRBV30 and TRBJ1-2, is SQTIHQWPATLVQPVGSPLSLECTVEGTSNPNLYWYRQAAGRGLQLLFYSVGIGQISSEVPQNLSASRPQDRQFILSSKKLLLSDSGFYLCAFQWTGRYGYTFGSGTRLTVV.

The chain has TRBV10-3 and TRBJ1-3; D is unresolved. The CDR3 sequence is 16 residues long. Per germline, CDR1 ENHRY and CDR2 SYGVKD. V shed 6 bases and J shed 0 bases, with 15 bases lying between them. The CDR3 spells CAISPRSSSSGNTIYF. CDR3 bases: TGTGCCATCAGCCCCCGTAGCAGCAGCTCTGGAAACACCATATATTTT.

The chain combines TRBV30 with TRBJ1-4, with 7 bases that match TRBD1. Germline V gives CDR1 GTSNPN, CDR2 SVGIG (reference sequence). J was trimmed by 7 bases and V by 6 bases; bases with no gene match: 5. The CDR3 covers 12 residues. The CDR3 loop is CACRGLSEKLFF. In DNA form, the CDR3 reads TGTGCCTGTAGGGGGCTTAGTGAAAAACTGTTTTTT.

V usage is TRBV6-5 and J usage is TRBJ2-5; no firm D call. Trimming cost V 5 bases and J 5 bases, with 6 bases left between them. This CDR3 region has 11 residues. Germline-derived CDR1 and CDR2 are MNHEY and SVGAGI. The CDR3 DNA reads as TGTGCCAGCAGTCCCTGGGAGACCCAGTACTTC. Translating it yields CASSPWETQYF.

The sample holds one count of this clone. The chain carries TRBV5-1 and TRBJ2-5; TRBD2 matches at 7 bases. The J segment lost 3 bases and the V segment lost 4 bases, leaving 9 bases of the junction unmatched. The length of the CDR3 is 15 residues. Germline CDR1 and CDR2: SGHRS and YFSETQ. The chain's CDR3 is CASSPQAGSEETQYF. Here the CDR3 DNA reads TGCGCCAGCAGCCCACAAGCGGGATCCGAAGAGACCCAGTACTTC.

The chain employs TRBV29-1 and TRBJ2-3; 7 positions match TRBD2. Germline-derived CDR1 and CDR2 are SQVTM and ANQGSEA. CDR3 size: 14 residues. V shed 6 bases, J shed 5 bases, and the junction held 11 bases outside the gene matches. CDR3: CSVRLAPGGDTQYF. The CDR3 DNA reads TGCAGCGTAAGACTAGCCCCTGGGGGAGATACGCAGTATTTT.

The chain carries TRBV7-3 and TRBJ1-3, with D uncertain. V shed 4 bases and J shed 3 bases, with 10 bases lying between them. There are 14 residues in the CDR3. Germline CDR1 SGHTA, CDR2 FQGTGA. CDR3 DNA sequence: TGTGCCAGCAGCTCCCGACGGGATGGAAACACCATATATTTT. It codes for CASSSRRDGNTIYF.

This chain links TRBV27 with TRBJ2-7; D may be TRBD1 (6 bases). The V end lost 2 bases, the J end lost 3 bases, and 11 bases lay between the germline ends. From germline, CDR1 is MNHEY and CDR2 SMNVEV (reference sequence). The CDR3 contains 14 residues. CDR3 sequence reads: CASSLDVRGYEQYF. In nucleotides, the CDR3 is TGTGCCAGCAGTTTAGATGTCAGGGGCTACGAGCAGTACTTC.

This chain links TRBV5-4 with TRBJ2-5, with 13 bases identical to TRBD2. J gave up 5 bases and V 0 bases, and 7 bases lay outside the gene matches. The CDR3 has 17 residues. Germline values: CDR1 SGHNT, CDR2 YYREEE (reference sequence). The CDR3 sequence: CASSLGGLAGVGETQYF. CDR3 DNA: TGTGCCAGCAGCTTGGGAGGACTAGCGGGAGTCGGTGAGACCCAGTACTTC.

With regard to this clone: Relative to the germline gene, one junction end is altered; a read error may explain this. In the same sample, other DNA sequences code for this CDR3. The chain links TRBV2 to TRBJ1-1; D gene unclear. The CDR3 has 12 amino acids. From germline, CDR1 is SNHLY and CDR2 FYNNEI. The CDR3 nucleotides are TGTGCCAGCAGCCTCGACCGCCCTGAGGCTTTCTTT. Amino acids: CASSLDRPEAFF.

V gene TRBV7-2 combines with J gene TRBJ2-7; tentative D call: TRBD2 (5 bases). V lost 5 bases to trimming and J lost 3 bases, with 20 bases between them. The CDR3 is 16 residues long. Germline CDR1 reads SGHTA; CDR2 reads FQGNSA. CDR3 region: CASSPDTRRRFYEQYF. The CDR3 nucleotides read TGTGCCAGCAGCCCTGACACAAGGAGGAGGTTCTACGAGCAGTACTTC. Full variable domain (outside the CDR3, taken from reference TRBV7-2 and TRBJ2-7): GAGVSQSPSNKVTEKGKDVELRCDPISGHTALYWYRQSLGQGLEFLIYFQGNSAPDKSGLPSDRFSAERTGGSVSTLTIQRTQQEDSAVYLCASSPDTRRRFYEQYFGPGTRLTVT.

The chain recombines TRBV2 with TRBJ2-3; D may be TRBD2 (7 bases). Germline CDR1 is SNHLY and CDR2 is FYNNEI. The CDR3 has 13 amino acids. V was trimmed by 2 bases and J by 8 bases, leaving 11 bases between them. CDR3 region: CASSETGRGTQYF. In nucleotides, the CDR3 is TGTGCCAGCAGTGAAACAGGGAGGGGTACGCAGTATTTT. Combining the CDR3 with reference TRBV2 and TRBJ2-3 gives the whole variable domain EPEVTQTPSHQVTQMGQEVILRCVPISNHLYFYWYRQILGQKVEFLVSFYNNEISEKSEIFDDQFSVERPDGSNFTLKIRSTKLEDSAMYFCASSETGRGTQYFGPGTRLTVL.

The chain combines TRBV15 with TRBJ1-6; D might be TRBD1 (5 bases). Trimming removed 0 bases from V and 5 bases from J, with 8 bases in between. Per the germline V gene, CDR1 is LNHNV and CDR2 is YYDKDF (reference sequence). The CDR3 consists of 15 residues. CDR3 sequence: CATSRDPRDNSPLHF. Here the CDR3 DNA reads TGTGCCACCAGCAGAGATCCCAGGGATAATTCACCCCTCCACTTT.

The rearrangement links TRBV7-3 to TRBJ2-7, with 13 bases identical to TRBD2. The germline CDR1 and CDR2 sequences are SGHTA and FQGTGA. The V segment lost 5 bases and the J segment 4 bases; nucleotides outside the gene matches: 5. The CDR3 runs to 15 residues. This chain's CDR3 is CASSPGTSGTYEQYF. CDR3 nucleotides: TGTGCCAGCAGCCCCGGGACTAGCGGGACATACGAGCAGTACTTC.

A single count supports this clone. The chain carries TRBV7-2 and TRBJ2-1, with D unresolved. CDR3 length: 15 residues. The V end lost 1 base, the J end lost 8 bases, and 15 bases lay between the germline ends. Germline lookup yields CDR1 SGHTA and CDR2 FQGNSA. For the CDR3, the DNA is TGTGCCAGCAGCTTAGTAGGGCTCCGGGCTGATGAGCAGTTCTTC. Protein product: CASSLVGLRADEQFF.

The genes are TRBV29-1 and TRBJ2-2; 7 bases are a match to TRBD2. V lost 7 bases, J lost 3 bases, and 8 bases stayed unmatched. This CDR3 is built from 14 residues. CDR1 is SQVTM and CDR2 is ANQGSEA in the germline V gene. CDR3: CSAAGGSYTGELFF. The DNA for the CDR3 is TGCAGCGCCGCGGGCGGGAGTTACACCGGGGAGCTGTTTTTT.

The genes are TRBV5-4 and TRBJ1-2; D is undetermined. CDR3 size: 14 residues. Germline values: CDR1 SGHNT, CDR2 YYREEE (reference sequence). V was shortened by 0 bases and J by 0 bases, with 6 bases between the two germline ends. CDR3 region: CASSLGEANYGYTF. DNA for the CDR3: TGTGCCAGCAGCTTGGGGGAAGCTAACTATGGCTACACCTTC.

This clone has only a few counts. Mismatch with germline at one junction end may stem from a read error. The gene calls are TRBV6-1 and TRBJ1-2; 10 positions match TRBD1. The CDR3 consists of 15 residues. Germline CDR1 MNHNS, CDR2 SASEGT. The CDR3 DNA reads TGTGCCAGCAGGGAAGGACAGGGGGGGGACTATGGCTACACCTTC. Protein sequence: CASREGQGGDYGYTF.

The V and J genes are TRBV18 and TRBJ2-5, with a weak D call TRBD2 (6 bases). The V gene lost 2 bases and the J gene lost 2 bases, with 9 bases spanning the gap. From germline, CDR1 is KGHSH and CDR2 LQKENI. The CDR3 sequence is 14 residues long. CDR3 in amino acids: CASSPGTHQETQYF. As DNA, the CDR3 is TGTGCCAGCTCACCAGGGACTCATCAAGAGACCCAGTACTTC. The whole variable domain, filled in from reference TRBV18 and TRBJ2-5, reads NAGVMQNPRHLVRRRGQEARLRCSPMKGHSHVYWYRQLPEEGLKFMVYLQKENIIDESGMPKERFSAEFPKEGPSILRIQQVVRGDSAAYFCASSPGTHQETQYFGPGTRLLVL.